The 18 T cell receptor beta chains below all came from one sample that was sequenced in a study of blood T cell repertoires in COVID-19. Assay: immunoSEQ multiplex PCR; the TCRdb copy retains only in-frame clones and omits some. This table has about 270,000 clones, approximately 90% appearing once. Sequencing used peripheral blood. Receptors originate from a man aged 55 to 70 who had recovered from COVID-19.

Comments on this clone: A read error may produce the germline difference seen at one junction end. The chain carries TRBV9 and TRBJ1-2; 7 nucleotides line up with TRBD1. CDR1 SGDLS and CDR2 YYNGEE come from the germline V gene. The CDR3 totals 15 residues. The DNA of the CDR3 is TGTGCAAGCAGGGGGGCCGGGCCACCTAACTATGGCTACACCTTC. As protein: CASRGAGPPNYGYTF.

V is TRBV4-2 and J is TRBJ2-7, with a weak D call TRBD2 (6 bases). CDR3 length: 13 residues. Trimming removed 1 base from V and 2 bases from J, with 6 bases in between. The germline V gene encodes CDR1 LGHNA and CDR2 YNFKEQ. CDR3 residues: CASSQAGAYEQYF. The CDR3 DNA follows: TGTGCCAGCAGCCAAGCGGGGGCCTACGAGCAGTACTTC.

V usage is TRBV6-5 and J usage is TRBJ2-1; tentatively, D is TRBD2 (6 bases). The CDR3 covers 15 residues. In germline, CDR1 is MNHEY, CDR2 SVGAGI. V gave up 0 bases and J gave up 9 bases, with 15 bases separating them. In DNA form, the CDR3 reads TGTGCCAGCAGTTACTCGACGGGAGCGGCGGGTGAGCAGTTCTTC. Translation: CASSYSTGAAGEQFF.

The chain is built from TRBV3-1 (or the pseudogene TRBV3-2) and TRBJ2-5; TRBD2 agrees at 13 bases. This CDR3 comprises 16 residues. The V segment lost 4 bases and the J segment 4 bases; nucleotides outside the gene matches: 6. Per germline, CDR1 LGHDT and CDR2 YNNKEL (reference sequence). The CDR3, as DNA: TGTGCCAGCAGCCCCAGGACTAGCGGGGGTCGAGAGACCCAGTACTTC. This sequence encodes CASSPRTSGGRETQYF.

A few counts support this clone. The V and J genes are TRBV12-3 or TRBV12-4 and TRBJ1-1; 10 nucleotides align to TRBD1. The trim removed 6 bases at V and 5 bases at J, leaving 3 bases unmatched. The CDR3 covers 13 residues. Written as DNA, the CDR3 is TGTGCCAGCAGGACAGGGGGCGAGACTGAAGCTTTCTTT. This codes for CASRTGGETEAFF.

The V and J genes are TRBV6-5 and TRBJ2-1; TRBD1 matches 11 bases. The CDR3 extends over 15 amino acids. V shed 8 bases and J 7 bases; nucleotides not matched to a gene: 10. CDR1 MNHEY and CDR2 SVGAGI come from the germline V gene. CDR3 protein: CASQERDRGKNEQFF. DNA for the CDR3: TGTGCCAGCCAGGAAAGGGACAGGGGGAAAAATGAGCAGTTCTTC.

This chain connects TRBV27 to TRBJ1-2; TRBD1 aligns across 12 bases. This CDR3 comprises 15 residues. Germline V gives CDR1 MNHEY, CDR2 SMNVEV (reference sequence). Trimming at V came to 5 bases and at J to 3 bases, leaving 4 bases not matched to a gene. The CDR3 region has the DNA TGTGCCAGCAGTAACCGGGACAGGGGGCACTATGGCTACACCTTC. Its translation: CASSNRDRGHYGYTF.

The rearrangement joins TRBV4-2 to TRBJ2-3, with D possibly TRBD2 on 5 matching bases. Germline V gene lookup returns CDR1 LGHNA and CDR2 YNFKEQ. V dropped 4 bases and J dropped 4 bases, with 24 bases sitting between them. The length of the CDR3 is 18 residues. For the CDR3, the DNA is TGTGCCAGCAGCCTCGGCCTTGACTATCGCCCGGCCCCAGATACGCAGTATTTT. Residues: CASSLGLDYRPAPDTQYF.

The chain joins TRBV6-5 to TRBJ2-7, with D maybe TRBD1 (6 bases). The CDR3 length is 11 residues. CDR1 is MNHEY, CDR2 SVGAGI, per germline. The V end lost 8 bases, the J end lost 5 bases, and 10 bases lay between the germline ends. CDR3 sequence: CASYHRDEQYF. The CDR3 DNA sequence: TGTGCCAGCTACCACAGGGACGAGCAGTACTTC.

The chain has TRBV4-2 and TRBJ2-7; tentative D call: TRBD2 (5 bases). CDR3 size: 15 residues. V lost 5 bases to trimming and J lost 3 bases, with 17 bases between them. In germline, CDR1 is LGHNA, CDR2 YNFKEQ. In DNA, the CDR3 is TGTGCCAGCAGCGCCCAGGAGGACCTTTACTACGAGCAGTACTTC. As protein: CASSAQEDLYYEQYF.

This rearrangement joins TRBV5-4 to TRBJ1-1; TRBD1 is a possible D gene (5 bases). CDR3 size: 13 residues. Germline assignment: CDR1 SGHNT and CDR2 YYREEE (reference sequence). V was cut by 2 bases and J by 3 bases, with 8 bases left in between. CDR3 nucleotide sequence: TGTGCCAGCAGCTTAACAGGATACACTGAAGCTTTCTTT. It specifies CASSLTGYTEAFF. Based on the CDR3 plus reference TRBV5-4 and TRBJ1-1, the full variable domain is ETGVTQSPTHLIKTRGQQVTLRCSSQSGHNTVSWYQQALGQGPQFIFQYYREEENGRGNFPPRFSGLQFPNYSSELNVNALELDDSALYLCASSLTGYTEAFFGQGTRLTVV.

The chain links TRBV5-3 to TRBJ2-7; TRBD2 aligns across 15 bases. TRBV5-3 is an ORF for which the function is uncertain. This CDR3 is built from 16 residues. The V segment lost 2 bases and the J segment 5 bases; nucleotides outside the gene matches: 5. CDR3 protein: CARSFGLAGGPDEQYF. CDR3 DNA sequence: TGTGCCAGAAGCTTCGGACTAGCGGGGGGGCCTGACGAGCAGTACTTC.

The rearrangement uses TRBV19 and TRBJ2-4; 10 bases are shared with TRBD1. Germline V gene lookup returns CDR1 LNHDA and CDR2 SQIVND (reference sequence). The CDR3 totals 18 residues. With V trimmed by 5 bases and J by 2 bases, 12 bases remained unmatched. The CDR3 DNA reads TGTGCCAGTAGTGTCGACAGGGGGCGGTCCGGGACCAAAAACATTCAGTACTTC. This codes for CASSVDRGRSGTKNIQYF.

V gene TRBV5-1 combines with J gene TRBJ2-2, with 7 nucleotides matching TRBD2. The CDR3 runs 16 residues. Germline CDR1 and CDR2: SGHRS and YFSETQ. V lost 4 bases and J lost 0; bases outside the gene matches: 6. CDR3 in DNA: TGCGCCAGCAGCGGGGGGGGTCCCGCGAACACCGGGGAGCTGTTTTTT. This encodes CASSGGGPANTGELFF.

V and J are TRBV20-1 and TRBJ2-7, with D possibly TRBD1 on 5 matching bases. Germline V CDR1 and CDR2: DFQATT, SNEGSKA (reference sequence). CDR3 length: 11 residues. Between the trimmed V and J ends, which lost 3 bases and 6 bases, there was a span of 9 bases. The chain's CDR3 is CSARKTVEQYF. CDR3 in DNA: TGCAGTGCTAGGAAGACAGTCGAGCAGTACTTC.

The V call is TRBV7-2, the J call TRBJ1-2; D is possibly TRBD1 (5 bases). The germline V gene has CDR1 SGHTA and CDR2 FQGNSA. Trimming shortened V by 1 base and J by 0 bases, and 15 bases separated the two germline ends. This CDR3 comprises 17 residues. This CDR3 reads CASSLVQGSGANYGYTF. For the CDR3, the DNA is TGTGCCAGCAGCTTAGTCCAGGGCTCGGGGGCTAACTATGGCTACACCTTC.

This rearrangement joins TRBV5-1 to TRBJ2-3, with a weak D call TRBD1 (6 bases). The CDR3 covers 14 residues. V was trimmed by 7 bases and J by 0 bases, leaving 12 bases between them. Germline CDR1 reads SGHRS; CDR2 reads YFSETQ. This CDR3 is CASADSLSTDTQYF. CDR3 nucleotides: TGCGCCAGCGCGGACAGCCTGAGCACAGATACGCAGTATTTT.

This chain links TRBV20-1 with TRBJ1-2; D remains ambiguous. Per the germline V gene, CDR1 is DFQATT and CDR2 is SNEGSKA (reference sequence). This CDR3 has 11 amino acids. The V end was cut by 1 base, the J end by 3 bases, with 3 bases between. CDR3: CSARGDYGYTF. DNA of the CDR3: TGCAGTGCTAGAGGAGACTATGGCTACACCTTC.